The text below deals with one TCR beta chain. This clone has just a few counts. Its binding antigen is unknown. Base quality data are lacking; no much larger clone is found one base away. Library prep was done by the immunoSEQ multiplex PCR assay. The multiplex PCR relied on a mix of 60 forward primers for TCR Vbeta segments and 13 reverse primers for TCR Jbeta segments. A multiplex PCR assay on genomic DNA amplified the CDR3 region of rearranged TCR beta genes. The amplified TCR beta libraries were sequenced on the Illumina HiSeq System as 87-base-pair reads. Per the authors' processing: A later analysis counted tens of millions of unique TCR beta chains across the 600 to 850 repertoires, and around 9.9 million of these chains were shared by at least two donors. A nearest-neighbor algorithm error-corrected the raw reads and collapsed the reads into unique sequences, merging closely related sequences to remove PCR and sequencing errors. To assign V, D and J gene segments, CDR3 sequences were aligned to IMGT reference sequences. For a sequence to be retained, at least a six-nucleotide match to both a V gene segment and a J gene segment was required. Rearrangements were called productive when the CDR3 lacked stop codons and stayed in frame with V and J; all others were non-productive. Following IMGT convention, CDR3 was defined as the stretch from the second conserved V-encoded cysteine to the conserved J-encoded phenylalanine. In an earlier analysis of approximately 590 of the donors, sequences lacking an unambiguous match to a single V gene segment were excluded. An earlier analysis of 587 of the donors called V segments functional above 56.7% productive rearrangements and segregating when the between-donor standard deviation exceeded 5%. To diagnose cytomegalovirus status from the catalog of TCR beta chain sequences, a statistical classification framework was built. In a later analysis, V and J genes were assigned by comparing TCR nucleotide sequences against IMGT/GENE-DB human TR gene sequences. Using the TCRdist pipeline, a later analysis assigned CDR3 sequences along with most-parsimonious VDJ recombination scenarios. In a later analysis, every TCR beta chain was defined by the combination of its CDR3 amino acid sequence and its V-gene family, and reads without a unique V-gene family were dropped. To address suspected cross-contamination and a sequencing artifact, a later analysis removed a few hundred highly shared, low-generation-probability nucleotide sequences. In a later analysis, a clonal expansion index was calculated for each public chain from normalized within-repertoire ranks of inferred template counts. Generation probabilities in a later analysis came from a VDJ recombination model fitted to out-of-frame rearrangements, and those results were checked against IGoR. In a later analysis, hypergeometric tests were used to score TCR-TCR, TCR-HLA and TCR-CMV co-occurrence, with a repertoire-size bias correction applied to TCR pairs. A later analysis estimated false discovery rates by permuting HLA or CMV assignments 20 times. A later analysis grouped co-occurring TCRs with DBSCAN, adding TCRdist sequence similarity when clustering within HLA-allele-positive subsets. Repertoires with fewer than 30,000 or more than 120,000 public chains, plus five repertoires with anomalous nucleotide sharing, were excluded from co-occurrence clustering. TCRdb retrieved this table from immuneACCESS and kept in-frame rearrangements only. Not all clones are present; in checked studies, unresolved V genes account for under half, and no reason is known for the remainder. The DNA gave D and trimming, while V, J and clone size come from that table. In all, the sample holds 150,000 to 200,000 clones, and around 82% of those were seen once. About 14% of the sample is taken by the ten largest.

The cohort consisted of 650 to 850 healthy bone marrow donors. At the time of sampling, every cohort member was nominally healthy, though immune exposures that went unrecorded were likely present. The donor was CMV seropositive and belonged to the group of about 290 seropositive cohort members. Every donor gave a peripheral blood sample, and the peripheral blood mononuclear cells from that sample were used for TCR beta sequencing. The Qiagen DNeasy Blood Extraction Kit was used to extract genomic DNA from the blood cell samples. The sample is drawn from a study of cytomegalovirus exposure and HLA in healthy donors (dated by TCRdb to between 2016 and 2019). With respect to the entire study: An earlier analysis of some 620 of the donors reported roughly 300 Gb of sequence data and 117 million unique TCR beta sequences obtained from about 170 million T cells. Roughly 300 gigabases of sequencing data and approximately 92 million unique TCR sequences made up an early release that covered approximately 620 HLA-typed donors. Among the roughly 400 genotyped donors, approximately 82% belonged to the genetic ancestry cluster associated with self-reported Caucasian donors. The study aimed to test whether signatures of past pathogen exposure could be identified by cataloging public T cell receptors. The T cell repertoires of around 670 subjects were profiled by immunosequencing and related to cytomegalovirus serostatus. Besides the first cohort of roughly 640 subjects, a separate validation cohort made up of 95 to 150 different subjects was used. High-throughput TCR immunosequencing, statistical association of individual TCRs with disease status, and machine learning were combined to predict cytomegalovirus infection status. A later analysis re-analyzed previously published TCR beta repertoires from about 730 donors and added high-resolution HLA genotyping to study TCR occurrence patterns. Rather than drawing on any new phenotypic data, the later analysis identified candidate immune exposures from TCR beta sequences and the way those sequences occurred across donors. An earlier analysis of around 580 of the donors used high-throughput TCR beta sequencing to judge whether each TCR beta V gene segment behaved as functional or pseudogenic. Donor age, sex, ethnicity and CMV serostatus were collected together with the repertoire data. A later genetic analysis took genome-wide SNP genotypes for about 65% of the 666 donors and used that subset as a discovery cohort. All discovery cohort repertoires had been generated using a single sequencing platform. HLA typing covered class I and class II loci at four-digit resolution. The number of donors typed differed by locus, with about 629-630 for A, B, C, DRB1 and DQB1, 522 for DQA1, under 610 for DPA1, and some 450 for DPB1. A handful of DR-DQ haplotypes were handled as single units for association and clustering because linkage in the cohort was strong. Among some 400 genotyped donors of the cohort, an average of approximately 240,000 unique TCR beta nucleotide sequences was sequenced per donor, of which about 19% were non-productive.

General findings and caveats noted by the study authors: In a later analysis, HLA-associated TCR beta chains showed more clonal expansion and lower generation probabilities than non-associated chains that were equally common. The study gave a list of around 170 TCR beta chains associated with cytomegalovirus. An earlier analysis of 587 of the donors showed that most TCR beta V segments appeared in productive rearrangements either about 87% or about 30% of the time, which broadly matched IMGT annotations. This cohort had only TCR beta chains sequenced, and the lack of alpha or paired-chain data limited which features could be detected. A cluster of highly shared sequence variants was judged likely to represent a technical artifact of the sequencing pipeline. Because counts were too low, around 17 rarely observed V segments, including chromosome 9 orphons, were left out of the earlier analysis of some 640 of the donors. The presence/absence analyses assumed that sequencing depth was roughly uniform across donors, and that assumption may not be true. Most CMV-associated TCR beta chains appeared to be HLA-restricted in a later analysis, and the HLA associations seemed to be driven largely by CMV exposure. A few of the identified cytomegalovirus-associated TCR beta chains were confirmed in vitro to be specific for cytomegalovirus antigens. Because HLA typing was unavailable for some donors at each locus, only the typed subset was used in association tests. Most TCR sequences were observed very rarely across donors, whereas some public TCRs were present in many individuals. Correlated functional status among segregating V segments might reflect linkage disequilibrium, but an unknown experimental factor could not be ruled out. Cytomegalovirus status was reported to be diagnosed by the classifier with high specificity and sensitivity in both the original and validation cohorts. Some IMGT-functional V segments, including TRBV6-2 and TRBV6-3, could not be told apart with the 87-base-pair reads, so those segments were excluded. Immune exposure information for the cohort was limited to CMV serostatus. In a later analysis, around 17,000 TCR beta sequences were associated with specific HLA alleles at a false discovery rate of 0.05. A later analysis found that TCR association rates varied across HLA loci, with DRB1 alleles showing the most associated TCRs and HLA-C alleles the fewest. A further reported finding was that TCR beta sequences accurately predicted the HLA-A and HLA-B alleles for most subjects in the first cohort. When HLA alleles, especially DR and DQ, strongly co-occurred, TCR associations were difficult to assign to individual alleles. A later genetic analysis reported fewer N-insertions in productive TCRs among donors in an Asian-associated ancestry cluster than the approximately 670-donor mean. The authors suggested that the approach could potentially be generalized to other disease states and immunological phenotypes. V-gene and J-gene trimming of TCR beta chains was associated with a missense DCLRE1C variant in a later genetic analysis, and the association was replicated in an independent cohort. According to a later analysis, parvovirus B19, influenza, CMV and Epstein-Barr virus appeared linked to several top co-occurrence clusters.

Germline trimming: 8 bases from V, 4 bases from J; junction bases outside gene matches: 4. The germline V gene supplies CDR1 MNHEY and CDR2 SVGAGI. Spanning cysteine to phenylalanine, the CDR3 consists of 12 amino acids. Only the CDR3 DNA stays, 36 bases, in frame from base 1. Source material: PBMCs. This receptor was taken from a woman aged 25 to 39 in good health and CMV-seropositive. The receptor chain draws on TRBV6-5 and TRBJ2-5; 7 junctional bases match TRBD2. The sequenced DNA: TGTGCCAGCGGCGGGGGATTAGAGACCCAGTACTTC. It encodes CASGGGLETQYF.